One sample yielded the 10 T cell receptor beta chains listed below, sequenced in a study of T cells in localized non-small cell lung cancer. TCRdb keeps only in-frame clones here, not all; method: immunoSEQ multiplex PCR. The data show about 2,600 clones, approximately 40% seen once. Sequences were derived from lung tumor tissue, sampled before any cancer treatment. These receptors were taken from a woman aged 40-69 years with stage II squamous cell lung carcinoma.

The chain has TRBV5-1 and TRBJ1-4, with D perhaps TRBD1 (5 bases). The CDR3 has 15 amino acids. CDR1 is SGHRS and CDR2 is YFSETQ in the germline V gene. Between the trimmed V and J ends, which lost 4 bases and 7 bases, there was a span of 17 bases. This CDR3 reads CASSISGTGGEKLFF. The CDR3 nucleotides are TGCGCCAGCAGCATTTCCGGGACCGGGGGTGAAAAACTGTTTTTT.

Of note for this clone: Relative to the germline gene, one junction end is altered; a read error may explain this. CDR3 coding DNA: TGTGCCAGCAGTTCGAGTCCCAGGGTGAATGTCTTC. It encodes CASSSSPRVNVF. The V gene is TRBV28, the J gene TRBJ2-1; TRBD1 is a possible D gene (5 bases). The CDR3 loop spans 12 amino acids. Germline V gene sequence: CDR1 MDHEN, CDR2 SYDVKM. The entire variable domain, with the rest obtained from reference TRBV28 and TRBJ2-1, is as follows: DVKVTQSSRYLVKRTGEKVFLECVQDMDHENMFWYRQDPGLGLRLIYFSYDVKMKEKGDIPEGYSVSREKKERFSLILESASTNQTSMYLCASSSSPRVNVFGPGTRLTVL.

This clone was found a few times. The chain joins TRBV28 to TRBJ1-6; TRBD1 is a possible D gene (6 bases). The CDR3 is made up of 14 amino acids. Looked up from germline, CDR1 is MDHEN and CDR2 is SYDVKM. The V and J ends lost 4 bases and 9 bases respectively, with 13 bases between them. The CDR3 DNA sequence: TGTGCCAGCAGTTGGGGGGGCTTGGGTTCACCCCTCCACTTT. It encodes CASSWGGLGSPLHF. Looking up the rest from reference TRBV28 and TRBJ1-6 gives the full variable domain: DVKVTQSSRYLVKRTGEKVFLECVQDMDHENMFWYRQDPGLGLRLIYFSYDVKMKEKGDIPEGYSVSREKKERFSLILESASTNQTSMYLCASSWGGLGSPLHFGNGTRLTVT.

This clone has only a few counts. The rearrangement uses TRBV6-8 and TRBJ2-3; the match to TRBD1 covers 7 bases. The CDR3 runs to 13 residues. Germline loops: CDR1 MNHGY, CDR2 SAAAGT. Unmatched junction bases numbered 2, after V lost 5 bases and J lost 3 bases. The chain's CDR3 is CASSGGQTDTQYF. CDR3 DNA: TGTGCCAGCAGTGGGGGACAGACAGATACGCAGTATTTT.

The genes are TRBV6-8 and TRBJ2-2, with no clear D. The CDR3 spans 16 residues. The V gene lost 4 bases and the J gene lost 0 bases, with 12 bases spanning the gap. CDR1 is MNHGY, CDR2 SAAAGT, per germline. DNA for the CDR3: TGTGCCAGCAGTTTGTATAGGCCCTCGAACACCGGGGAGCTGTTTTTT. This encodes CASSLYRPSNTGELFF.

This clone was observed a handful of times. This chain joins TRBV6-8 and TRBJ2-6; D not resolved. CDR1 is MNHGY and CDR2 is SAAAGT in the germline V gene. The germline V and J ends were trimmed by 2 bases and 2 bases, with 7 bases remaining between them. The CDR3 length is 15 residues. The CDR3 sequence is CASSYGAAGANVLTF. The DNA of the CDR3 is TGTGCCAGCAGTTACGGCGCGGCTGGGGCCAACGTCCTGACTTTC.

This clone came up a few times. The chain is built from TRBV6-8 and TRBJ2-3, with 8 bases that match TRBD2. Germline V lookup: CDR1 MNHGY, CDR2 SAAAGT. This CDR3 contains 13 residues. V trimming: 8 bases; J trimming: 4 bases; junction bases outside the gene matches: 5. Here the CDR3 reads CASRLAGSDTQYF. Here the CDR3 DNA reads TGTGCCAGCCGGCTAGCGGGCTCAGATACGCAGTATTTT.

By proportion, this clone is medium-sized. The V call is TRBV9, the J call TRBJ2-5, with 7 bases aligning to TRBD2. The ends lost 2 bases at V and 5 bases at J; junction bases unmatched: 18. Germline assignment: CDR1 SGDLS and CDR2 YYNGEE. CDR3 size: 18 residues. CDR3 amino acids: CASSVGRRLAGEGETQYF. For the CDR3, the DNA is TGTGCCAGCAGCGTGGGTCGAAGGTTGGCGGGAGAGGGTGAGACCCAGTACTTC.

This sequence joins TRBV6-8 and TRBJ1-6; tentatively, D is TRBD1 (6 bases). The germline gives CDR1 MNHGY, CDR2 SAAAGT. The CDR3 loop spans 15 amino acids. Trimming shortened V by 3 bases and J by 3 bases, and 9 bases separated the two germline ends. The CDR3 is CASSYEGVYNSPLHF. For the CDR3, the DNA is TGTGCCAGCAGTTATGAGGGGGTCTATAATTCACCCCTCCACTTT.

This clone turned up a few times. The V and J genes are TRBV19 and TRBJ2-2; D is uncertain. CDR1 LNHDA and CDR2 SQIVND come from the germline V gene (reference sequence). The CDR3 has 13 residues. V lost 4 bases, J lost 0 bases, and 3 bases lay in between. In DNA form, the CDR3 reads TGTGCCAGTAGTAACCCGAACACCGGGGAGCTGTTTTTT. It specifies CASSNPNTGELFF.